What follows are 2 T cell receptor beta chains derived from one specimen sequenced in a study of shared clonotypes between healthy human individuals. Libraries were prepared by immunoSEQ multiplex PCR; TCRdb keeps only in-frame clonotypes and omits some of them. Of a few million clones listed, around nine tenths are singletons. Sequenced sample: naive CD4+ T cells sorted from blood. The sample's subset: CD45RA+ positively selected. These TCRs come from a man aged 18 to 30 in good health.

The genes are TRBV2 and TRBJ1-2; D not resolved. V was trimmed by 9 bases and J by 1 base, leaving 12 bases between them. The CDR3 is 13 amino acids. The germline V gene has CDR1 SNHLY and CDR2 FYNNEI. The CDR3 loop reads CASKTGGNYGYTF. The CDR3 DNA reads as TGTGCCAGTAAAACGGGCGGTAACTATGGCTACACCTTC. Together with reference TRBV2 and TRBJ1-2, the CDR3 gives the full variable domain: EPEVTQTPSHQVTQMGQEVILRCVPISNHLYFYWYRQILGQKVEFLVSFYNNEISEKSEIFDDQFSVERPDGSNFTLKIRSTKLEDSAMYFCASKTGGNYGYTFGSGTRLTVV.

The CDR3 here is CASSWGQGEYEKLFF. The DNA for the CDR3 is TGTGCCAGCAGCTGGGGACAGGGAGAATATGAAAAACTGTTTTTT. V usage is TRBV5-6 and J usage is TRBJ1-4; 9 bases match TRBD1. The CDR3 is made up of 15 amino acids. CDR1 is SGHDT and CDR2 is YYEEEE in the germline V gene. V lost 3 bases to trimming and J lost 6 bases; unmatched junction nucleotides: 6.